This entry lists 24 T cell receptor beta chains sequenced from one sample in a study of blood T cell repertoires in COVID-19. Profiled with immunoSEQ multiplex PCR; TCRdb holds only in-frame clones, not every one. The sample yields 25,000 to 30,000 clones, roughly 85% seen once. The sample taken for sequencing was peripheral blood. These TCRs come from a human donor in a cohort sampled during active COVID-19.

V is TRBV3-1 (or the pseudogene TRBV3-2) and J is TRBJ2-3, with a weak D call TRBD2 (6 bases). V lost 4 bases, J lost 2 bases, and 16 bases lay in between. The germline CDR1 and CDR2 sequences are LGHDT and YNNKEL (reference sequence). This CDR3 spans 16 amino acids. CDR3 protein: CASSPRGRGLTDTQYF. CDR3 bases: TGTGCCAGCAGCCCCCGCGGGCGGGGCCTCACAGATACGCAGTATTTT.

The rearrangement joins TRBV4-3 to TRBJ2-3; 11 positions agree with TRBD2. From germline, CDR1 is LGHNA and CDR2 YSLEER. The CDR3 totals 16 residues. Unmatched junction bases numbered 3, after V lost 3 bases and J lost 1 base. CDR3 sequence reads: CASSQATSGGTDTQYF. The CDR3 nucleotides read TGCGCCAGCAGCCAGGCGACTAGCGGGGGCACAGATACGCAGTATTTT.

The CDR3 here is CASSWGTGGEQFF. CDR3 sequence (DNA): TGTGCCAGCAGTTGGGGGACTGGAGGGGAGCAGTTCTTC. V gene TRBV6-5 combines with J gene TRBJ2-1; D is perhaps TRBD2 (6 bases). Germline CDR1 reads MNHEY; CDR2 reads SVGAGI. The ends were cut back, 4 bases at V and 10 bases at J, with 14 bases in the middle. The CDR3 has 13 amino acids.

This CDR3 is CASSYLGEVNTEAFF. In nucleotides, the CDR3 is TGTGCCAGCAGTTACCTGGGGGAGGTGAACACTGAAGCTTTCTTT. The genes are TRBV6-2 or TRBV6-3 and TRBJ1-1, with D perhaps matching TRBD1 (5 bases). V was trimmed by 2 bases and J by 0 bases, leaving 10 bases between them. Germline CDR1 reads MNHEY; CDR2 reads SVGEGT. The CDR3 is 15 residues long.

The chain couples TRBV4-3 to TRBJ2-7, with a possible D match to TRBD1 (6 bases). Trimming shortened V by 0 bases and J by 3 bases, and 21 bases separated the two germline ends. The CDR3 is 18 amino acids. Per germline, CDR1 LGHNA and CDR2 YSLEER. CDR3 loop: CASSQDALQGLLDYEQYF. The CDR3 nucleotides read TGCGCCAGCAGCCAAGATGCGTTACAGGGCCTACTGGACTACGAGCAGTACTTC.

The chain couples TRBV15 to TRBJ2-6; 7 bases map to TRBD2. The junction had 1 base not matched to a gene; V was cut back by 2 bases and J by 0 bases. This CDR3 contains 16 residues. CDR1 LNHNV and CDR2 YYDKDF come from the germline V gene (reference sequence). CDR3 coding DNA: TGTGCCACCAGCAGACGGGGGGTCTCTGGGGCCAACGTCCTGACTTTC. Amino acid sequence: CATSRRGVSGANVLTF.

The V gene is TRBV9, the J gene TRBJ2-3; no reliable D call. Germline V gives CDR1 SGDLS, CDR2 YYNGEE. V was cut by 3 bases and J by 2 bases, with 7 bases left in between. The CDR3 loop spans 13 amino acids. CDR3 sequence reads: CASSAWPTDTQYF. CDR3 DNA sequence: TGTGCCAGCAGCGCCTGGCCCACAGATACGCAGTATTTT. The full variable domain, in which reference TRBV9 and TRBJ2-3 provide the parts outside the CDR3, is DSGVTQTPKHLITATGQRVTLRCSPRSGDLSVYWYQQSLDQGLQFLIQYYNGEERAKGNILERFSAQQFPDLHSELNLSSLELGDSALYFCASSAWPTDTQYFGPGTRLTVL.

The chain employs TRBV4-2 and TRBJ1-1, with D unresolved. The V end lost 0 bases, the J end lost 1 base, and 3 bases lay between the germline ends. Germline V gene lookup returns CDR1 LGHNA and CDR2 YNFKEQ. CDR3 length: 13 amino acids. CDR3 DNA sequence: TGTGCCAGCAGCCAAGAGAGGAACACTGAAGCTTTCTTT. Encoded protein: CASSQERNTEAFF.

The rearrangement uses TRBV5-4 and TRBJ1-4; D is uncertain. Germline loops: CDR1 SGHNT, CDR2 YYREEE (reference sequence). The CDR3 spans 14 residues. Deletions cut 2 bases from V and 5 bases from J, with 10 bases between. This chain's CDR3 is CASSFEPTNEKLFF. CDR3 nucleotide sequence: TGTGCCAGCAGCTTCGAGCCGACAAATGAAAAACTGTTTTTT.

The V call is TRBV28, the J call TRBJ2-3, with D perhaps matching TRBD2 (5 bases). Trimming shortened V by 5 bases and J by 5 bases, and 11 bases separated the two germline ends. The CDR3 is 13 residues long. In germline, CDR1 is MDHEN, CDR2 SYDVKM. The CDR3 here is CASSALLEDTQYF. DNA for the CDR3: TGTGCCAGCAGTGCCCTACTAGAAGATACGCAGTATTTT.

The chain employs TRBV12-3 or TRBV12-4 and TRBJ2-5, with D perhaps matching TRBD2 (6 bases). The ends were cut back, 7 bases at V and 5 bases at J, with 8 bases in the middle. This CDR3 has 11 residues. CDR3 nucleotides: TGTGCCAGCACTCGGGGGGAGACCCAGTACTTC. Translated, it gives CASTRGETQYF.

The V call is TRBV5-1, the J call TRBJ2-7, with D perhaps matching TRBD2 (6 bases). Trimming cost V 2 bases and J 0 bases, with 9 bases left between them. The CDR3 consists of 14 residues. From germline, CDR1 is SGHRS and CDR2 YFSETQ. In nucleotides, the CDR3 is TGCGCCAGCAGCTTTGCGGGGAGCTCCTACGAGCAGTACTTC. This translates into CASSFAGSSYEQYF. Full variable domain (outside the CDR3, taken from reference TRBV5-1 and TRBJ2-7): KAGVTQTPRYLIKTRGQQVTLSCSPISGHRSVSWYQQTPGQGLQFLFEYFSETQRNKGNFPGRFSGRQFSNSRSEMNVSTLELGDSALYLCASSFAGSSYEQYFGPGTRLTVT.

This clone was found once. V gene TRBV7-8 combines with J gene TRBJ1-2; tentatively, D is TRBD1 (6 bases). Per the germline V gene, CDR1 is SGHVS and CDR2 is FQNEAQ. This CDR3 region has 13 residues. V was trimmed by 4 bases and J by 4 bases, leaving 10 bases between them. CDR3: CASSYGQIYGYTF. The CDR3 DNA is TGTGCCAGCAGCTACGGACAGATCTATGGCTACACCTTC.

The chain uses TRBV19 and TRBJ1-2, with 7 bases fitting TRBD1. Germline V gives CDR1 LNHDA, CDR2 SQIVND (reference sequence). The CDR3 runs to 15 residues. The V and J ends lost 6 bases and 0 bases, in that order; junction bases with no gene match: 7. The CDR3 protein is CASSYRGEANYGYTF. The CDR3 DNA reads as TGTGCCAGTAGCTACAGGGGAGAAGCTAACTATGGCTACACCTTC. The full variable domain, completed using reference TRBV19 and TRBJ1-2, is DGGITQSPKYLFRKEGQNVTLSCEQNLNHDAMYWYRQDPGQGLRLIYYSQIVNDFQKGDIAEGYSVSREKKESFPLTVTSAQKNPTAFYLCASSYRGEANYGYTFGSGTRLTVV.

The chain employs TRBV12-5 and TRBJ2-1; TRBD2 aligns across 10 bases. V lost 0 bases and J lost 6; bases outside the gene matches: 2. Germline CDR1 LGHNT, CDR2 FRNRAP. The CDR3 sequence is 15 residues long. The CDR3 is CASGLVGTSVNEQFF. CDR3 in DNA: TGTGCTAGTGGTTTGGTTGGGACTAGCGTCAATGAGCAGTTCTTC.

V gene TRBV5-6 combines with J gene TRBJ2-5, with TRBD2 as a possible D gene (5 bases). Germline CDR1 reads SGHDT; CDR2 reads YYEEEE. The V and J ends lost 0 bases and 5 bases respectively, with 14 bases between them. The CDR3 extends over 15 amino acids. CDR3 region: CASSLAMVAKETQYF. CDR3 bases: TGTGCCAGCAGCTTGGCCATGGTAGCGAAGGAGACCCAGTACTTC.

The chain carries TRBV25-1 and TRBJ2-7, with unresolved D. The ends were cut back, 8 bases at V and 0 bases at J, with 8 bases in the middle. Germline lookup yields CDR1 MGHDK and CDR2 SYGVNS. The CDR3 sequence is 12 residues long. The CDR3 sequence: CASALSSYEQYF. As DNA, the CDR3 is TGTGCCAGCGCACTAAGCTCCTACGAGCAGTACTTC.

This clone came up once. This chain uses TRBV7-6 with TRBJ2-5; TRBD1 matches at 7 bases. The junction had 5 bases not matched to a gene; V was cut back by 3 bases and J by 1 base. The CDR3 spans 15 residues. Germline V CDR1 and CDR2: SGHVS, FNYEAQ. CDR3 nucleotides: TGTGCCAGCAGCTTTAGGGGGACAGCCCAAGAGACCCAGTACTTC. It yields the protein CASSFRGTAQETQYF. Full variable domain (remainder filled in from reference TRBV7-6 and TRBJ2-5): GAGVSQSPRYKVTKRGQDVALRCDPISGHVSLYWYRQALGQGPEFLTYFNYEAQQDKSGLPNDRFSAERPEGSISTLTIQRTEQRDSAMYRCASSFRGTAQETQYFGPGTRLLVL.

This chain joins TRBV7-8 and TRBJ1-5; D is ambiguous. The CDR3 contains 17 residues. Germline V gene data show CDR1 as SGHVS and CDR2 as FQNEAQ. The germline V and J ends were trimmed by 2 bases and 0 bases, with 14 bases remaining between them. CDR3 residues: CASSLPGVKFSNQPQHF. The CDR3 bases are TGTGCCAGCAGCTTACCAGGCGTGAAGTTTAGCAATCAGCCCCAGCATTTT.

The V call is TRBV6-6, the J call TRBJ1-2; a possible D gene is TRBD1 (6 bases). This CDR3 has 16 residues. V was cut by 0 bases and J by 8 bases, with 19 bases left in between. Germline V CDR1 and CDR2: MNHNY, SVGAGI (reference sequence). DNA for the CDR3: TGTGCCAGCAGTTACTCGAGCCGGGGAGACCAGGGGGGCTACACCTTC. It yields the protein CASSYSSRGDQGGYTF.

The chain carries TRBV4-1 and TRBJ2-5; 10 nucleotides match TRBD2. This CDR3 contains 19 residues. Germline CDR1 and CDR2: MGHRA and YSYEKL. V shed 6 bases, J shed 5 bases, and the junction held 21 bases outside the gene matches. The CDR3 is CASRDGVLAGGGMIETQYF. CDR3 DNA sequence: TGCGCCAGCAGGGATGGAGTCTTAGCGGGGGGTGGGATGATTGAGACCCAGTACTTC.

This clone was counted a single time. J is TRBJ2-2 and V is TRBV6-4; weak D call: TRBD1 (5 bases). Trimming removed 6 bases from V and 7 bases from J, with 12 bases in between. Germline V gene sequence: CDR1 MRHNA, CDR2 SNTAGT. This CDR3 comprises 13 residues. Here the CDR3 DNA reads TGTGCCAGCAGCCCTCAGGGAATCGGGGAGCTGTTTTTT. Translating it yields CASSPQGIGELFF.

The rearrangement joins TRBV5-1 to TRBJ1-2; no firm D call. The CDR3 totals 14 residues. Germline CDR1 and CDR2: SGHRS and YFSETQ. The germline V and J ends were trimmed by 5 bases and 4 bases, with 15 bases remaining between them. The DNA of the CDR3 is TGCGCCAGCAGTTTCTTAACAGAGACCTATGGCTACACCTTC. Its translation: CASSFLTETYGYTF. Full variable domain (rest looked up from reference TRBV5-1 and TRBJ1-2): KAGVTQTPRYLIKTRGQQVTLSCSPISGHRSVSWYQQTPGQGLQFLFEYFSETQRNKGNFPGRFSGRQFSNSRSEMNVSTLELGDSALYLCASSFLTETYGYTFGSGTRLTVV.

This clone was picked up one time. CDR3 coding DNA: TGTGCCAGCAGCTTCGGGTCGAGTCTCGAGCAGTACTTC. This translates into CASSFGSSLEQYF. The rearrangement uses TRBV12-3 or TRBV12-4 and TRBJ2-7; D uncertain. The CDR3 extends over 13 amino acids. V dropped 6 bases and J dropped 6 bases, with 15 bases sitting between them.